These 9 T cell receptor beta chains came from one sample sequenced in a study of cytomegalovirus exposure and HLA in healthy donors. A multiplex PCR was run with 60 Vbeta primers and 13 Jbeta primers. TCRdb's table, derived via immunoSEQ multiplex PCR, lists solely in-frame clones and lacks some. In the table there are 60,000 to 95,000 clones, about four fifths of which are singletons. The specimen sequenced was PBMCs. The receptors derive from a woman aged 40 to 50 in good health and CMV-seropositive.

The V gene is TRBV10-1, the J gene TRBJ2-1; 7 bases match TRBD2. The CDR3 has 15 residues. Per germline, CDR1 WNHNN and CDR2 SYGVQD (reference sequence). The V segment lost 3 bases and the J segment 4 bases; nucleotides outside the gene matches: 6. This CDR3 reads CASSDKRDQYNEQFF. The CDR3 nucleotides read TGCGCCAGCAGTGATAAGCGGGATCAATACAATGAGCAGTTCTTC.

This chain joins TRBV27 and TRBJ2-5, with D possibly being TRBD1 (5 bases). V was trimmed by 3 bases and J by 5 bases, leaving 13 bases between them. Germline CDR1 is MNHEY and CDR2 is SMNVEV (reference sequence). The CDR3 is made up of 14 amino acids. CDR3 amino acids: CASSLEGATETQYF. The CDR3 DNA reads TGTGCCAGCAGTTTGGAAGGGGCGACTGAGACCCAGTACTTC.

The gene calls are TRBV7-2 and TRBJ1-5, with 9 bases that match TRBD1. The germline CDR1 and CDR2 sequences are SGHTA and FQGNSA. CDR3 length: 15 amino acids. With V trimmed by 0 bases and J by 4 bases, 1 base remained unmatched. The CDR3 nucleotides read TGTGCCAGCAGCTTAGCCGGGACAGGGAATCAGCCCCAGCATTTT. Translation gives CASSLAGTGNQPQHF. The full variable domain, rest sourced from reference TRBV7-2 and TRBJ1-5, is GAGVSQSPSNKVTEKGKDVELRCDPISGHTALYWYRQSLGQGLEFLIYFQGNSAPDKSGLPSDRFSAERTGGSVSTLTIQRTQQEDSAVYLCASSLAGTGNQPQHFGDGTRLSIL.

V and J are TRBV19 and TRBJ1-5, with 9 nucleotides matching TRBD1. This CDR3 region has 16 residues. The germline gives CDR1 LNHDA, CDR2 SQIVND (reference sequence). V shed 5 bases and J 4 bases; nucleotides not matched to a gene: 9. As DNA, the CDR3 is TGTGCCAGTAGTGAAAGGACAGGGGCTGGGAATCAGCCCCAGCATTTT. Protein sequence: CASSERTGAGNQPQHF.

The chain couples TRBV4-1 to TRBJ2-4; weak D call: TRBD2 (5 bases). The CDR3 totals 17 residues. The V gene lost 4 bases and the J gene lost 1 base, with 17 bases spanning the gap. Germline lookup yields CDR1 MGHRA and CDR2 YSYEKL. The CDR3 nucleotides read TGCGCCAGCAGCCCTCGGACCGCGGAGGACGCCAAAAACATTCAGTACTTC. Protein: CASSPRTAEDAKNIQYF.

This clone was seen only once. The J gene is TRBJ1-2, the V gene TRBV6-6; 7 positions match TRBD1. Germline CDR1 and CDR2: MNHNY and SVGAGI (reference sequence). This CDR3 comprises 11 residues. V gave up 7 bases and J gave up 8 bases; unmatched junction bases: 4. The CDR3 spells CASIDREGYTF. Written as DNA, the CDR3 is TGTGCCAGCATTGACAGGGAAGGCTACACCTTC.

The chain joins TRBV7-8 to TRBJ2-7, with D possibly TRBD2 on 5 matching bases. Trimming took off 1 base at V and 3 bases at J, with 13 bases between the two ends. Germline CDR1 and CDR2: SGHVS and FQNEAQ. The CDR3 is 15 residues long. The CDR3 is CASSLVRGTLYEQYF. The CDR3 nucleotides read TGTGCCAGCAGCTTAGTTCGGGGTACCCTCTACGAGCAGTACTTC.

The gene calls are TRBV5-1 and TRBJ1-1; the match to TRBD1 covers 7 bases. The ends lost 4 bases at V and 0 bases at J; junction bases unmatched: 6. CDR1 is SGHRS, CDR2 YFSETQ, per germline. The CDR3 contains 15 residues. CDR3 nucleotides: TGCGCCAGCAGCAAAGAAGGGACAGTGAACACTGAAGCTTTCTTT. Translated: CASSKEGTVNTEAFF.

The rearrangement joins TRBV6-6 to TRBJ2-5, with unresolved D. The length of the CDR3 is 15 residues. The ends were cut back, 0 bases at V and 2 bases at J, with 10 bases in the middle. CDR1 MNHNY and CDR2 SVGAGI come from the germline V gene (reference sequence). CDR3 bases: TGTGCCAGCAGTTACTCCGATTCGACTCAAGAGACCCAGTACTTC. Protein: CASSYSDSTQETQYF.